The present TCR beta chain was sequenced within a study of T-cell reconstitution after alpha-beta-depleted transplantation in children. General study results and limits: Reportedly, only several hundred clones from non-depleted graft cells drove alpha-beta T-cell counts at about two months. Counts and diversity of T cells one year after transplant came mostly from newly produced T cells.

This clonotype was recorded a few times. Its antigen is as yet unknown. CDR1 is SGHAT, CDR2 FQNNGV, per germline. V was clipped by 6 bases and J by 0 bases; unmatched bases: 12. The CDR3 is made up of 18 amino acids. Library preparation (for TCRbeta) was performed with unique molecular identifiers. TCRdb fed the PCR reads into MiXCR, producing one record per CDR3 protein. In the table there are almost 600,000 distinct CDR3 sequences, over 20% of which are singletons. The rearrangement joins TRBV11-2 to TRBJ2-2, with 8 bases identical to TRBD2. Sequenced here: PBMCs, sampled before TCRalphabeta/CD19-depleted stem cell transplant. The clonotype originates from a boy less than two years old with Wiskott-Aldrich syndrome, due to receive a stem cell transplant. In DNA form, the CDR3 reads TGTGCCAGCAGTTCGCCACTAGCGGCAGAAGCGAACACCGGGGAGCTGTTTTTT. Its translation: CASSSPLAAEANTGELFF. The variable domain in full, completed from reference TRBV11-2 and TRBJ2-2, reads EAGVAQSPRYKIIEKRQSVAFWCNPISGHATLYWYQQILGQGPKLLIQFQNNGVVDDSQLPKDRFSAERLKGVDSTLKIQPAKLEDSAVYLCASSSPLAAEANTGELFFGEGSRLTVL.